This is a list of T cell receptor beta chains from one sample in a study of beta chain features in type 1 diabetes. Assay used: immunoSEQ multiplex PCR; TCRdb lists only in-frame clones, some missing. In the table there are some 660,000 clones, around 15% of which are singletons. The specimen was naive CD4+ T cells from blood. Source of these receptors: a man between 18 and 35 years old with type 1 diabetes. Both conserved end residues are part of each CDR3. D genes are given only for firm matches. A clone size is listed for some rows: how often the clone was seen (once, few, many), or a class if it is expanded.

v_gene	d_gene	abundance	j_gene	CDR3aa	CDR3nt
TRBV7-2	TRBD1	NA	TRBJ1-2	CASSPVDRDNYGYTF	TGTGCCAGCAGCCCGGTGGACAGGGACAACTATGGCTACACCTTC
TRBV30	TRBD2	NA	TRBJ2-1	CAWTSGISYNEQFF	TGTGCCTGGACTAGCGGGATCTCCTACAATGAGCAGTTCTTC
TRBV7-2	TRBD2	few	TRBJ2-5	CASSRWGSGASRGTQYF	TGTGCCAGCAGCCGCTGGGGTAGCGGGGCCTCCCGGGGGACCCAGTACTTC
TRBV28	NA	NA	TRBJ2-2	CASSLGQNTGELFF	TGTGCCAGCAGCCTGGGACAGAACACCGGGGAGCTGTTTTTT
TRBV27	NA	few	TRBJ1-2	CASSLRQDFYGYTF	TGTGCCAGCAGTTTACGGCAGGATTTCTATGGCTACACCTTC
TRBV28	NA	NA	TRBJ2-5	CASSFPGLQETQYF	TGTGCCAGCAGTTTCCCGGGGCTCCAAGAGACCCAGTACTTC
TRBV27	NA	once	TRBJ2-7	CASSLSMGGRPYEQYF	TGTGCCAGCAGTTTATCGATGGGAGGCCGTCCTTACGAGCAGTACTTC
TRBV13	NA	NA	TRBJ1-5	CASSLSQGNQPQHF	TGTGCCAGCAGCTTATCCCAGGGTAATCAGCCCCAGCATTTT
TRBV29-1	NA	few	TRBJ1-1	CSVETTENTEAFF	TGCAGCGTGGAAACGACGGAGAACACTGAAGCTTTCTTT
TRBV27	NA	NA	TRBJ1-2	CASRDRASATYGYTF	TGTGCCAGCAGGGATCGGGCCTCGGCTACCTATGGCTACACCTTC
TRBV18	NA	few	TRBJ1-6	CASSPATGGNSPLHF	TGTGCCAGCTCACCAGCGACAGGAGGCAATTCACCCCTCCACTTT
TRBV5-6	NA	NA	TRBJ2-6	CASSFSFGAAPSGANVLTF	TGTGCCAGCAGCTTTAGTTTTGGGGCAGCTCCCTCTGGGGCCAACGTCCTGACTTTC
TRBV7-2	NA	NA	TRBJ2-1	CASSRGEQGYEQFF	TGTGCCAGCAGCAGGGGAGAACAGGGCTATGAGCAGTTCTTC
TRBV6-1	NA	NA	TRBJ1-4	CASRGGTARSAFF	TGTGCCAGCAGGGGAGGGACCGCGAGAAGCGCGTTTTTT